This T cell receptor (beta chain) is drawn from a study of spatial heterogeneity in lung cancer. One entry per CDR3 protein results from TCRdb running MiXCR on the 5' RACE reads. The sample includes under 45,000 distinct CDR3 sequences, 6.5% to 9.5% of them seen just once. Germline V gene data show CDR1 as LGHDT and CDR2 as YNNKEL (reference sequence). V was cut by 1 base and J by 3 bases, with 11 bases left in between. CDR3 size: 15 residues. Regarding time point: blood at routine non-recurrence follow-up after resection. This clonotype was observed many times. This clonotype was obtained from a male donor with early-stage non-small cell lung cancer. The input for sequencing was PBMCs, taken at follow-up. The chain carries TRBV3-1 and TRBJ2-3; no definite D call. CDR3 in amino acids: CASSQGGSITDTQYF. CDR3 nucleotides: TGTGCCAGCAGCCAAGGCGGCAGTATAACAGATACGCAGTATTTT.